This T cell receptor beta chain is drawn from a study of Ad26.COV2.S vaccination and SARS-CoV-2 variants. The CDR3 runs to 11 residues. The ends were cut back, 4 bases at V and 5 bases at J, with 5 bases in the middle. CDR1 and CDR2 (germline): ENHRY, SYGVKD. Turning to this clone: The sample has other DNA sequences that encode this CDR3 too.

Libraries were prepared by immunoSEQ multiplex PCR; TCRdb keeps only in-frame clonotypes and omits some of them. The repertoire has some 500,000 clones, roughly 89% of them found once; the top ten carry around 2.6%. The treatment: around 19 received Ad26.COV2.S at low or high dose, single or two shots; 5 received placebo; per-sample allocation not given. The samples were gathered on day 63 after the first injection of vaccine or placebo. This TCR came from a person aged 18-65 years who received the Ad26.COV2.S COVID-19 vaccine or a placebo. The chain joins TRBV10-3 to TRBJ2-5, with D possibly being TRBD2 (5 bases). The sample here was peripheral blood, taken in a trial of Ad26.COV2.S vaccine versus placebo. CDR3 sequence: CAISGGETQYF. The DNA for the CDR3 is TGTGCCATCAGTGGCGGGGAGACCCAGTACTTC.